The T cell receptor (beta chain) under discussion was sequenced for a study of T cells in Graves' hyperthyroidism and ophthalmopathy. In this sample, this clonotype turned up many times. Amplified regions were TCR beta CDR3 sequences from RNA transcripts. HTBI primers were used for first-round RT-PCR of the TCR CDR3. TCRdb reprocessed the multiplex PCR reads via MiXCR and lists one record per CDR3 protein. The sample lists hundreds of thousands of distinct CDR3 sequences; around a quarter were seen once. CDR1 is MGHDK and CDR2 is SYGVNS in the germline V gene. The junction had 9 bases not matched to a gene; V was cut back by 1 base and J by 5 bases. This CDR3 contains 17 residues. Ophthalmopathy cases scored 3 or more on the Clinical Activity Score and 4 or more on NOSPECS grade, with duration below 3 months. Diagnostic assessment was based on clinical symptoms, serum thyroxine and TRAb, thyroid ultrasound and orbital computed tomography.

The origin of this receptor is a woman aged 25 to 39 with Graves' ophthalmopathy. This sequence joins TRBV25-1 and TRBJ2-2; 8 bases are a match to TRBD1. Sequenced sample: blood. The CDR3 DNA sequence: TGTGCCAGCAGTGAATTCGCTCCGGACAGGGAAACCGGGGAGCTGTTTTTT. Its translation: CASSEFAPDRETGELFF. Combining the CDR3 with reference TRBV25-1 and TRBJ2-2 gives the whole variable domain EADIYQTPRYLVIGTGKKITLECSQTMGHDKMYWYQQDPGMELHLIHYSYGVNSTEKGDLSSESTVSRIRTEHFPLTLESARPSHTSQYLCASSEFAPDRETGELFFGEGSRLTVL.